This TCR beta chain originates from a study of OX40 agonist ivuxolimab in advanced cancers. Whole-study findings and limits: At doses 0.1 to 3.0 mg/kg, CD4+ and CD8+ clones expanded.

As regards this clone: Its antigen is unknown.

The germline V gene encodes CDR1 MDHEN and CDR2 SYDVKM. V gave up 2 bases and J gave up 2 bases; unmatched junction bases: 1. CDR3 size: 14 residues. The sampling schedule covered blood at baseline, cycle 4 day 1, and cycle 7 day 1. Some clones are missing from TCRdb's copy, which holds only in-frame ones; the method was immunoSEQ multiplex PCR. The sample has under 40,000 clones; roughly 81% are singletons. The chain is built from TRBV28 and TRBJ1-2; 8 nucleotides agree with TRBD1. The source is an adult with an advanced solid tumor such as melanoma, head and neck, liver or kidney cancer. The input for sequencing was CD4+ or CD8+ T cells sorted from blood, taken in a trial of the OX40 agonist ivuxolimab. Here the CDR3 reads CASSLTGGNYGYTF. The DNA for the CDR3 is TGTGCCAGCAGTTTAACAGGGGGGAACTATGGCTACACCTTC.